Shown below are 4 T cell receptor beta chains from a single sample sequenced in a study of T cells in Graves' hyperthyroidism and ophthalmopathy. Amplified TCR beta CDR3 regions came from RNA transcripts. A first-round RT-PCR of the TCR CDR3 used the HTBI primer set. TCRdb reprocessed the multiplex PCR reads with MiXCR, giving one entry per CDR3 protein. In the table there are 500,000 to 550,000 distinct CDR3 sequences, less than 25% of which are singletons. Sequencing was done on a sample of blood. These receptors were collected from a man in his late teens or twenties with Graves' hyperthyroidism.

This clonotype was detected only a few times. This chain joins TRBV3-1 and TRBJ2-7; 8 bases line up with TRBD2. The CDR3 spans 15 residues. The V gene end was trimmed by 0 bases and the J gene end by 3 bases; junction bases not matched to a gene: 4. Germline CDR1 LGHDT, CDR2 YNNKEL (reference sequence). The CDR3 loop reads CASSQDTSGFYEQYF. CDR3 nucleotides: TGTGCCAGCAGCCAAGATACTAGCGGCTTCTACGAGCAGTACTTC.

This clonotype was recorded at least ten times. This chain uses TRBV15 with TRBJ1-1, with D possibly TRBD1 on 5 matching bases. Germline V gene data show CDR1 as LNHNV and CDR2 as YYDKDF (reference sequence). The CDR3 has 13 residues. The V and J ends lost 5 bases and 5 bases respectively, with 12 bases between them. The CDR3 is CATSGGHLTEAFF. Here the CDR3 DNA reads TGTGCCACCAGCGGCGGACACCTTACTGAAGCTTTCTTT.

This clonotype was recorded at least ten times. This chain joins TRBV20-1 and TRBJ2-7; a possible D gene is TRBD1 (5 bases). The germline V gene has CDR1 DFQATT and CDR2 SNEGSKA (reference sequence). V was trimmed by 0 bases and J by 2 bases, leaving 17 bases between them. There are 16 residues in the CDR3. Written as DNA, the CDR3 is TGCAGTGCTAGAGATCTAAAGGGGTCCGTAACCTACGAGCAGTACTTC. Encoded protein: CSARDLKGSVTYEQYF.

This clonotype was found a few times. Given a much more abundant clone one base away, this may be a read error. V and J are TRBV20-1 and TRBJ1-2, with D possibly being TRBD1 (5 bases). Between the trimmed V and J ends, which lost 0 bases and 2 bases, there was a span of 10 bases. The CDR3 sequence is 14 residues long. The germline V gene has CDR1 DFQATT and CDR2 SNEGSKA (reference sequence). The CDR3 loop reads CSARDLSGNYGYTF. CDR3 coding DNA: TGCAGTGCTAGAGATTTATCAGGGAACTATGGCTACACCTTC.